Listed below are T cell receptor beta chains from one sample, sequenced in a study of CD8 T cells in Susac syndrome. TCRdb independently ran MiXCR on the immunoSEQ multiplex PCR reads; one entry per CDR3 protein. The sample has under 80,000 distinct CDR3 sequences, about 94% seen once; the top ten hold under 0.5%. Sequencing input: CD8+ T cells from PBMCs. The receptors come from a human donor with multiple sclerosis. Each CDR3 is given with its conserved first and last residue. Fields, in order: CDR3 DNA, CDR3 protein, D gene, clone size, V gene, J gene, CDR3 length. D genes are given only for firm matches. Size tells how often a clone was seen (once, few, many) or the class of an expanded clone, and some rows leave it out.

TGTGCCAGCAGCGAAGGAAAAGCAATGAACACCGGGGAGCTGTTTTTT	CASSEGKAMNTGELFF	NA	NA	TRBV9	TRBJ2-2	16
TGTGCCTGGGTCAAAACGGGGTTAGCTGGCACTGAAGCTTTCTTT	CAWVKTGLAGTEAFF	NA	once	TRBV30	TRBJ1-1	15
TGTGCCAGCAGCTCCATTGGACAGGCTTGGGAGCAGTACTTC	CASSSIGQAWEQYF	TRBD1	NA	TRBV7-6	TRBJ2-7	14
TGTGCCAGTAGCCTCGGGACTCCTGGCATTCAGTACTTC	CASSLGTPGIQYF	NA	NA	TRBV19	TRBJ2-4	13
TGTGCCAGCAGTTTAAACGCAGGCGCAAGAGAAACCCAGTACTTC	CASSLNAGARETQYF	NA	NA	TRBV12-3/TRBV12-4	TRBJ2-5	15
TGTGCCTGGCTGCCTAGCTCCGACGAGCAGTACTTC	CAWLPSSDEQYF	NA	NA	TRBV30	TRBJ2-7	12
TGCAGCGTTGAAGCGTCGGGCCTCGGGACAGGGTACGAGCAGTACTTC	CSVEASGLGTGYEQYF	TRBD1	NA	TRBV29-1	TRBJ2-7	16
TGTGCCATCAGTGAGTCCGGCAGGGAGGCTTTCTTT	CAISESGREAFF	NA	NA	TRBV10-3	TRBJ1-1	12
TGCGCCAGCAGCGGCTATACGGACAAAGCTAACTATGGCTACACCTTC	CASSGYTDKANYGYTF	NA	NA	TRBV5-1	TRBJ1-2	16
TGTGCCTGGAGTTTGTTGAAAGGGAAGAACACTGAAGCTTTCTTT	CAWSLLKGKNTEAFF	NA	NA	TRBV30	TRBJ1-1	15
TGTGCCAGCGGCGCGCCCCAGGACTTCTCTGGAAACACCATATATTTT	CASGAPQDFSGNTIYF	NA	NA	TRBV9	TRBJ1-3	16
TGTGCCAGCAGCCCGGGGGGGGTTAACTATGGCTACACCTTC	CASSPGGVNYGYTF	NA	NA	TRBV7-8	TRBJ1-2	14
TGCAGCGTTGAGAGCGGGGGGACCACGGAGACCCAGTACTTC	CSVESGGTTETQYF	TRBD2	NA	TRBV29-1	TRBJ2-5	14
TGTGCCAGCAGCTTAGGATCTAGCGGAAACACCGGGGAGCTGTTTTTT	CASSLGSSGNTGELFF	TRBD2	NA	TRBV7-2	TRBJ2-2	16
TGTGCCAGCAGCCCCTTCGCGAGGGACAGCAAGGGGGATACGCAGTATTTT	CASSPFARDSKGDTQYF	TRBD1	once	TRBV11-2	TRBJ2-3	17
TGTGCCAGCAGCCCGCGGGACACCTACGAGCAGTACTTC	CASSPRDTYEQYF	NA	once	TRBV3-1	TRBJ2-7	13
TGTGCCAGCAGCTTACGAGCTAATGAGCAGTTCTTC	CASSLRANEQFF	NA	once	TRBV5-6	TRBJ2-1	12
TGTGCCAGCAGCGGACGTGAAGGTTACGAGCAGTACTTC	CASSGREGYEQYF	NA	once	TRBV7-8	TRBJ2-7	13
TGTGCCAGCAGTCGCGGGACAGGGCCCTCCGACTATGGCTACACCTTC	CASSRGTGPSDYGYTF	TRBD1	NA	TRBV27	TRBJ1-2	16
TGTGCCAGCAGCCAAAGGACTACGATGTCAGAAGAGACCCAGTACTTC	CASSQRTTMSEETQYF	NA	NA	TRBV3-1	TRBJ2-5	16
TGTGCCAGTGCACTAGCGGGAGGGAATGAGCAGTTCTTC	CASALAGGNEQFF	TRBD2	NA	TRBV25-1	TRBJ2-1	13
TGTGCCACCAGCAGAGGTTTGTTTTCAGGGGGCGGTCAGCCCCAGCATTTT	CATSRGLFSGGGQPQHF	TRBD1	once	TRBV15	TRBJ1-5	17
TGCGCCAGCAGCCAAGACACACAGGGAATCGGGTCCTACGAGCAGTACTTC	CASSQDTQGIGSYEQYF	NA	NA	TRBV4-1	TRBJ2-7	17
TGTGCCAGCAGCTGGGAATCCGGGGAGCTGTTTTTT	CASSWESGELFF	NA	NA	TRBV7-6	TRBJ2-2	12
TGCGCCAGCAGCCAAGTCCCTAGCGGGTACTCCTACGAGCAGTACTTC	CASSQVPSGYSYEQYF	TRBD2	once	TRBV4-1	TRBJ2-7	16
TGTGCCAGCAGGCCCAACAGGGGGCCGTTCTTC	CASRPNRGPFF	TRBD1	NA	TRBV7-9	TRBJ2-1	11
TGCGCCAGCAGCTCTTCTAGGGGCTACACCTTC	CASSSSRGYTF	NA	NA	TRBV4-1	TRBJ1-2	11
TGCGCCAGCAGCCAAGACTCAGGGGGATCACCCCTCCACTTT	CASSQDSGGSPLHF	TRBD1	once	TRBV4-3	TRBJ1-6	14
TGTGCCAGTAATGACAGGGGGCGCCGAGACACCGGGGAGCTGTCTTTT	CASNDRGRRDTGELSF	TRBD1	NA	TRBV19	TRBJ2-2	16
TGTGCCAGCAGTTTGATGGGGCTGAACACTGAAGCTTTCTTT	CASSLMGLNTEAFF	NA	NA	TRBV27	TRBJ1-1	14
TGTGCCTGGAGTGTAGGCGGGCGCCCCTACAATGAGCAGTTCTTC	CAWSVGGRPYNEQFF	NA	once	TRBV30	TRBJ2-1	15
TGTGCCAGCAGCTCACCCCGACTACATCCAGATACGCAGTATTTT	CASSSPRLHPDTQYF	NA	NA	TRBV7-9	TRBJ2-3	15
TGTGCCAGCAGACCCACAGGGGACGAGCAGTACTTC	CASRPTGDEQYF	TRBD1	NA	TRBV27	TRBJ2-7	12
TGTGCCAGCAGCCCTACCGCGCTGGTGGGATATGGCTACACCTTC	CASSPTALVGYGYTF	NA	NA	TRBV27	TRBJ1-2	15
TGTGCCAGCACCCCACTAGCGGGAGGCAATGAGCAGTTCTTC	CASTPLAGGNEQFF	TRBD2	NA	TRBV2	TRBJ2-1	14
TGCAGCGTCAGGACAGGGAGCAATCAGCCCCAGCATTTT	CSVRTGSNQPQHF	TRBD1	NA	TRBV29-1	TRBJ1-5	13
TGTGCCAGCAGTACGTGGGATCGTAAAAACATTCAGTACTTC	CASSTWDRKNIQYF	NA	NA	TRBV27	TRBJ2-4	14
TGCAGCTCCACCGGGACTTCGTACAATGAGCAGTTCTTC	CSSTGTSYNEQFF	NA	NA	TRBV29-1	TRBJ2-1	13
TGTGCCAGCACCGCAACGGGGGGCCGCTCCTACAATGAGCAGTTCTTC	CASTATGGRSYNEQFF	NA	NA	TRBV25-1	TRBJ2-1	16
TGTGCCAGCTCTACCGCCCCGGGACTAGCGGGGGGTCCCTACAATGAGCAGTTCTTC	CASSTAPGLAGGPYNEQFF	TRBD2	NA	TRBV3-1	TRBJ2-1	19
TGTGCCAGCAGCTTAGTCTCAGGGCAGACCTACGAGCAGTACTTC	CASSLVSGQTYEQYF	NA	NA	TRBV7-9	TRBJ2-7	15
TGTGCCAGCAGTTTATCGGGACCTAAAAACATTCAGTACTTC	CASSLSGPKNIQYF	NA	NA	TRBV12-3/TRBV12-4	TRBJ2-4	14
TGTGCCAGCATCACGGGACTAGGGCGTTCAGATACGCAGTATTTT	CASITGLGRSDTQYF	TRBD2	NA	TRBV6-2/TRBV6-3	TRBJ2-3	15
TGCAGTGCTAGAGAAGGGTGGGGAACCAAAAACATTCAGTACTTC	CSAREGWGTKNIQYF	NA	NA	TRBV20-1	TRBJ2-4	15
TGTGCCAGCAGCGACAGGGTCGGGGATGAAAAACTGTTTTTT	CASSDRVGDEKLFF	TRBD1	NA	TRBV7-9	TRBJ1-4	14
TGTGCCAGTAGCGTTGCTAGCTGGGCCGGGGCCAACGTCCTGACTTTC	CASSVASWAGANVLTF	NA	once	TRBV19	TRBJ2-6	16
TGTGCCAGCAGCGTAGCGAAACAGGGACCCTACGAGCAGTACTTC	CASSVAKQGPYEQYF	NA	NA	TRBV9	TRBJ2-7	15
TGTGCCTGGACTTCAAACGGGGAGCTGTTTTTT	CAWTSNGELFF	NA	NA	TRBV30	TRBJ2-2	11
TGTGCCAGCAGTGCGTGGGACGACGGCGAGCAGTACTTC	CASSAWDDGEQYF	NA	NA	TRBV25-1	TRBJ2-7	13
TGTGCCAGCCCCAAGGCTAGGGGCTACACCTTC	CASPKARGYTF	NA	NA	TRBV12-3/TRBV12-4	TRBJ1-2	11
TGCGCCAGCAGCCAAGCTGGACAGGGAGGATTGGCCAAAAACATTCAGTACTTC	CASSQAGQGGLAKNIQYF	TRBD1	NA	TRBV4-1	TRBJ2-4	18
TGTGCCAGCAGCCATATTTTGGGGGGGAATGGAAACACCATATATTTT	CASSHILGGNGNTIYF	NA	NA	TRBV3-1	TRBJ1-3	16